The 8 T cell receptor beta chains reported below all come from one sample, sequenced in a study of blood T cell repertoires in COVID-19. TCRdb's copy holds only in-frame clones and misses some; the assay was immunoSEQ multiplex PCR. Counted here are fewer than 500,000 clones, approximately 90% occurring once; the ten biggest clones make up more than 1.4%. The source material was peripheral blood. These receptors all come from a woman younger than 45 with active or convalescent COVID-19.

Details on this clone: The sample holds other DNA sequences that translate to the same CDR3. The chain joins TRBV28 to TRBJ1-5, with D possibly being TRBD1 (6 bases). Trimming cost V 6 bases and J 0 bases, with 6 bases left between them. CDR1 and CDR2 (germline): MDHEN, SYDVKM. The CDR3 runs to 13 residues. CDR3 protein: CASRTGSNQPQHF. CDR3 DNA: TGTGCCAGCAGGACAGGTAGCAATCAGCCCCAGCATTTT.

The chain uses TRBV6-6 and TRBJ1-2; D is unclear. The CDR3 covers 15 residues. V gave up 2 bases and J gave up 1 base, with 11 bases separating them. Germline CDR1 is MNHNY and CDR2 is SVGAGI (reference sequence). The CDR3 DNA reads TGTGCCAGCAGTTACCGGGAAACCCTTAACTATGGCTACACCTTC. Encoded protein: CASSYRETLNYGYTF.

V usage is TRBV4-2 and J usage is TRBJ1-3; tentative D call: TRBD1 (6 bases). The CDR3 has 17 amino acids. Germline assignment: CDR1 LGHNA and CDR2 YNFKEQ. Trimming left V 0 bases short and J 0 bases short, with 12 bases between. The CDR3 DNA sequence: TGTGCCAGCAGCCAAGATATTACAGGGAGCTCTGGAAACACCATATATTTT. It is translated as CASSQDITGSSGNTIYF.

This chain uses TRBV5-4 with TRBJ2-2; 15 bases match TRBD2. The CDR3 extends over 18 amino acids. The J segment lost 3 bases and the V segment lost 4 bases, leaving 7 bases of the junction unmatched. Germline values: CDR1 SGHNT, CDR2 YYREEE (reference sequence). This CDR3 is CASSQGLAGGRYTGELFF. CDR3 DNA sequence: TGTGCCAGCAGCCAAGGACTAGCGGGGGGGCGTTACACCGGGGAGCTGTTTTTT.

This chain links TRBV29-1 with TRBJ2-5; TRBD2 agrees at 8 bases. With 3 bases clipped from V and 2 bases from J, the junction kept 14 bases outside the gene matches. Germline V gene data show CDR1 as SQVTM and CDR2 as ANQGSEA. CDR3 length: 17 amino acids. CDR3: CSVESGLATKQQETQYF. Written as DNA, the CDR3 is TGCAGCGTTGAGTCTGGACTAGCAACTAAACAGCAAGAGACCCAGTACTTC.

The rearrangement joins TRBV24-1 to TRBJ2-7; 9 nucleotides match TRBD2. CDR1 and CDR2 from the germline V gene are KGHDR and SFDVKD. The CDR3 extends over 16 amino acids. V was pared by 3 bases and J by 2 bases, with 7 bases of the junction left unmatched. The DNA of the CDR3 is TGTGCCACCAGTGATCGCCAGCGGGGGGTCCCCTACGAGCAGTACTTC. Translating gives CATSDRQRGVPYEQYF.

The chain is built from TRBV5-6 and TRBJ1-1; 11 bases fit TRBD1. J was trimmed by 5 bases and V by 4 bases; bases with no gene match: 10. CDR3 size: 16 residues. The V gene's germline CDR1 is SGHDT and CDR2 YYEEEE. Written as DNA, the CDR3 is TGTGCCAGCAGCGGGCTGGACAGGGGGCTAAGGACTGAAGCTTTCTTT. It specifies CASSGLDRGLRTEAFF.

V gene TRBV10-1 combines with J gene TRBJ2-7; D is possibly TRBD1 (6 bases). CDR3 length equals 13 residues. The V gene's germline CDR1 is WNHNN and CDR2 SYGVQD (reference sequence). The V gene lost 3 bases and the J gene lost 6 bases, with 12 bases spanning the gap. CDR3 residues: CASSDGTGLEQYF. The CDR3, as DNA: TGCGCCAGCAGTGACGGCACAGGGCTCGAGCAGTACTTC.